This record covers a single T cell receptor beta chain. These data originate in a study of blood T cell repertoires in COVID-19. CDR3 length: 15 amino acids. In germline, CDR1 is LNHDA, CDR2 SQIVND (reference sequence). V lost 5 bases, J lost 5 bases, and 16 bases lay in between. Some clones are missing from TCRdb's copy, which holds only in-frame ones; the method was immunoSEQ multiplex PCR. The sample comprises 300,000 or so clones, 75% to 90% of which are singletons, and under 3.5% rests with the top ten. Followed longitudinally, the Seattle patients had been enrolled during active infection. The chain employs TRBV19 and TRBJ2-1, with D perhaps matching TRBD2 (5 bases). What was sequenced was peripheral blood. The TCR comes from a woman in her twenties or thirties with COVID-19, enrolled during active disease. CDR3 sequence: CASSEPGSLHNEQFF. The CDR3 DNA sequence: TGTGCCAGTAGTGAACCGGGATCCCTACACAATGAGCAGTTCTTC.